The 25 T cell receptor beta chains below come from one sample, sequenced in a study of identical twins. TCRdb reprocessed the 5' RACE reads with MiXCR, giving one entry per CDR3 protein. Here the sample spans around 250,000 distinct CDR3 sequences, 9.5% to 15% being singletons. The same data also contributed to another study, on yellow fever vaccine responses in identical twins.

The source material was memory (CD45RO+) T cells sorted from blood. Every receptor here comes from a woman between 18 and 29 years old in good health.

A single count supports this clonotype. The rearrangement links TRBV6-2 or TRBV6-3 to TRBJ2-6, with 7 bases that match TRBD1. The V gene's germline CDR1 is MNHEY and CDR2 SVGEGT. J was trimmed by 0 bases and V by 6 bases; bases with no gene match: 5. The CDR3 has 16 amino acids. The CDR3 sequence is CASSEDRISGANVLTF. CDR3 DNA: TGTGCCAGCAGCGAGGACAGGATCTCTGGGGCCAACGTCCTGACTTTC.

J is TRBJ2-5 and V is TRBV20-1, with 10 bases aligning to TRBD1. Germline CDR1 and CDR2: DFQATT and SNEGSKA (reference sequence). The trim removed 4 bases at V and 7 bases at J, leaving 15 bases unmatched. This CDR3 comprises 16 residues. The CDR3, as DNA: TGCAGTGCTACTCGCCGAGGGACAGGGGAACGTGGGACCCAGTACTTC. Translated: CSATRRGTGERGTQYF.

This clonotype was detected ten times or more. The rearrangement uses TRBV7-2 and TRBJ2-7; TRBD2 aligns across 8 bases. Germline V lookup: CDR1 SGHTA, CDR2 FQGNSA. The CDR3 is made up of 16 amino acids. Trimming cost V 4 bases and J 6 bases; bases outside gene matches: 14. The CDR3 protein is CASSSYRAGGWGEQYF. The CDR3 bases are TGTGCCAGCAGCTCCTATAGGGCGGGAGGTTGGGGCGAGCAGTACTTC.

The genes are TRBV7-9 and TRBJ2-7, with D perhaps matching TRBD1 (5 bases). CDR3 length: 16 amino acids. Trimming cost V 2 bases and J 1 base, with 15 bases left between them. CDR1 is SEHNR and CDR2 is FQNEAQ in the germline V gene (reference sequence). The CDR3 DNA follows: TGTGCCAGCAGCTTAACAGGTGGGGCTATATCCTACGAGCAGTACTTC. This translates into CASSLTGGAISYEQYF.

This clonotype was counted at least ten times. The genes are TRBV29-1 and TRBJ2-3; D not resolved. The germline V gene encodes CDR1 SQVTM and CDR2 ANQGSEA. This CDR3 is built from 12 residues. Trimming removed 2 bases at V and 3 bases at J, with 6 bases between. CDR3 amino acids: CSVELATDTQYF. The CDR3 DNA is TGCAGCGTTGAATTGGCTACAGATACGCAGTATTTT.

This clonotype was detected only a few times. The chain recombines TRBV6-1 with TRBJ1-4, with D unresolved. The CDR3 consists of 14 residues. CDR1 is MNHNS and CDR2 is SASEGT in the germline V gene. The ends were cut back, 6 bases at V and 8 bases at J, with 16 bases in the middle. The CDR3 DNA follows: TGTGCCAGCAGACTTGACCGCCGTAGGGAAAAACTGTTTTTT. Protein: CASRLDRRREKLFF.

This clonotype was seen a handful of times. This chain uses TRBV12-3 or TRBV12-4 with TRBJ1-6; no definite D call. V gave up 8 bases and J gave up 6 bases, with 20 bases separating them. The CDR3 sequence is 16 residues long. This chain's CDR3 is CASRLSGAVANSPLHF. DNA of the CDR3: TGTGCCAGCCGCCTCTCGGGCGCCGTTGCTAATTCACCCCTCCACTTT.

This rearrangement joins TRBV6-1 to TRBJ2-3; a possible D gene is TRBD1 (7 bases). The CDR3 loop spans 15 amino acids. Trimming took off 6 bases at V and 6 bases at J, with 19 bases between the two ends. Germline V CDR1 and CDR2: MNHNS, SASEGT. The CDR3 loop reads CASRPRGTVQDTQYF. The CDR3 coding sequence is TGTGCCAGCAGACCCCGGGGGACAGTTCAGGATACGCAGTATTTT.

This chain connects TRBV5-1 to TRBJ2-1; 7 positions agree with TRBD1. The CDR3 has 15 amino acids. Germline V lookup: CDR1 SGHRS, CDR2 YFSETQ. The V and J ends lost 0 bases and 6 bases, in that order; junction bases with no gene match: 6. CDR3 nucleotides: TGCGCCAGCAGCTTGGTAGGGGGCAACATCAATGAGCAGTTCTTC. This encodes CASSLVGGNINEQFF. The full variable domain, its missing parts supplied by reference TRBV5-1 and TRBJ2-1, is KAGVTQTPRYLIKTRGQQVTLSCSPISGHRSVSWYQQTPGQGLQFLFEYFSETQRNKGNFPGRFSGRQFSNSRSEMNVSTLELGDSALYLCASSLVGGNINEQFFGPGTRLTVL.

Only a few counts were recorded for this clonotype. The CDR3 region has the DNA TGCGCCAGCAGCACAAGACAGGGAGGAGAGACCCAGTACTTC. Translated: CASSTRQGGETQYF. V is TRBV5-1 and J is TRBJ2-5, with D possibly matching TRBD1 (7 bases). The germline V gene has CDR1 SGHRS and CDR2 YFSETQ. The CDR3 is 14 residues long. The V and J ends lost 4 bases and 4 bases respectively, with 14 bases between them.

The genes are TRBV2 and TRBJ2-5, with TRBD2 matching 11 bases. The trim removed 5 bases at V and 5 bases at J, leaving 7 bases unmatched. The CDR3 is 15 amino acids. Germline V CDR1 and CDR2: SNHLY, FYNNEI. The CDR3 loop is CASSQLAGVGETQYF. In DNA, the CDR3 is TGTGCCAGCAGTCAACTAGCGGGAGTTGGGGAGACCCAGTACTTC.

This clonotype has a handful of counts. The chain combines TRBV5-1 with TRBJ2-1; maybe TRBD1 (5 bases). CDR1 is SGHRS, CDR2 YFSETQ, per germline. The CDR3 contains 14 residues. The V end lost 4 bases, the J end lost 9 bases, and 17 bases lay between the germline ends. Here the CDR3 reads CASSAATDQGEQFF. The CDR3 DNA is TGCGCCAGCAGCGCAGCTACAGACCAGGGTGAGCAGTTCTTC.

This chain connects TRBV18 to TRBJ2-2; tentatively, D is TRBD1 or TRBD2 (5 bases each). Germline V gene lookup returns CDR1 KGHSH and CDR2 LQKENI. Deletions cut 0 bases from V and 0 bases from J, with 8 bases between. The CDR3 sequence is 16 residues long. CDR3 amino acids: CASSPPRGSNTGELFF. The CDR3 nucleotides are TGTGCCAGCTCACCACCACGGGGCTCGAACACCGGGGAGCTGTTTTTT.

This clonotype was counted a few times. The rearrangement links TRBV4-3 to TRBJ2-2; D gene uncertain. The CDR3 loop spans 13 amino acids. Germline CDR1 is LGHNA and CDR2 is YSLEER. The V end was cut by 1 base, the J end by 5 bases, with 5 bases between. The CDR3 protein is CASSQASTGELFF. The CDR3 DNA reads as TGCGCCAGCAGCCAAGCCAGTACCGGGGAGCTGTTTTTT.

This rearrangement joins TRBV5-6 to TRBJ2-3; perhaps D is TRBD1 or TRBD2 (6 bases each). Trimming cost V 3 bases and J 4 bases, with 15 bases left between them. Germline V lookup: CDR1 SGHDT, CDR2 YYEEEE. The CDR3 consists of 15 residues. Here the CDR3 DNA reads TGTGCCAGCAGCTCACGGGGGCCCCAACCAGATACGCAGTATTTT. It yields the protein CASSSRGPQPDTQYF.

This clonotype was seen more than once but under ten times. J is TRBJ2-4 and V is TRBV7-9; the match to TRBD1 covers 10 bases. The CDR3 length is 16 residues. CDR1 SEHNR and CDR2 FQNEAQ come from the germline V gene (reference sequence). The J segment lost 1 base and the V segment lost 5 bases, leaving 5 bases of the junction unmatched. The CDR3 DNA reads TGTGCCAGCAGCCCGACAGGGGGCAAGGCCAAAAACATTCAGTACTTC. Protein sequence: CASSPTGGKAKNIQYF. Full variable domain (remainder filled in from reference TRBV7-9 and TRBJ2-4): DTGVSQNPRHKITKRGQNVTFRCDPISEHNRLYWYRQTLGQGPEFLTYFQNEAQLEKSRLLSDRFSAERPKGSFSTLEIQRTEQGDSAMYLCASSPTGGKAKNIQYFGAGTRLSVL.

The chain links TRBV27 to TRBJ2-7, with D possibly being TRBD2 (6 bases). Germline V gene sequence: CDR1 MNHEY, CDR2 SMNVEV (reference sequence). V was trimmed by 8 bases and J by 2 bases, leaving 16 bases between them. The CDR3 is made up of 14 amino acids. CDR3 sequence reads: CASWWGEAPYEQYF. CDR3 DNA: TGTGCCAGCTGGTGGGGGGAAGCCCCCTACGAGCAGTACTTC.

This clonotype was picked up a small number of times. The chain couples TRBV20-1 to TRBJ2-1; D remains unclear. The CDR3 spans 14 residues. Deletions cut 2 bases from V and 0 bases from J, with 8 bases between. Germline CDR1 reads DFQATT; CDR2 reads SNEGSKA (reference sequence). The CDR3 protein is CSARLTSSYNEQFF. CDR3 bases: TGCAGTGCTAGACTAACCAGCTCCTACAATGAGCAGTTCTTC.

V and J are TRBV28 and TRBJ1-1; 10 positions agree with TRBD1. The V and J ends lost 9 bases and 1 base, in that order; junction bases with no gene match: 5. The germline V gene has CDR1 MDHEN and CDR2 SYDVKM. There are 14 residues in the CDR3. The CDR3 region is CASIRTGGNTEAFF. Written as DNA, the CDR3 is TGTGCCAGTATCCGGACAGGGGGGAACACTGAAGCTTTCTTT.

This clonotype has ten or more counts. The rearrangement joins TRBV15 to TRBJ2-1, with D perhaps assigned TRBD1 or TRBD2 (6 bases each). With 1 base removed from V and 10 bases from J, the gap between germline ends came to 20 bases. Looked up from germline, CDR1 is LNHNV and CDR2 is YYDKDF (reference sequence). This CDR3 region has 16 residues. CDR3 in amino acids: CATSRAGTRNRGEQFF. In DNA form, the CDR3 reads TGTGCCACCAGCAGAGCTGGGACACGAAACCGGGGGGAGCAGTTCTTC.

A word on this clonotype: Possible read error: a much larger clone is one base away. The chain is built from TRBV28 and TRBJ2-5, with 7 bases lining up with TRBD1. V lost 9 bases, J lost 0 bases, and 7 bases stayed unmatched. This CDR3 spans 14 amino acids. The germline gives CDR1 MDHEN, CDR2 SYDVKM. The CDR3 sequence: CASTGTAHQETQYF. The CDR3 coding sequence is TGTGCCAGTACCGGGACAGCCCACCAAGAGACCCAGTACTTC. The whole variable domain, filled in from reference TRBV28 and TRBJ2-5, reads DVKVTQSSRYLVKRTGEKVFLECVQDMDHENMFWYRQDPGLGLRLIYFSYDVKMKEKGDIPEGYSVSREKKERFSLILESASTNQTSMYLCASTGTAHQETQYFGPGTRLLVL.

V is TRBV9 and J is TRBJ2-5; D tentatively fits TRBD1 or TRBD2 (5 bases each). CDR1 is SGDLS and CDR2 is YYNGEE in the germline V gene. This CDR3 has 13 residues. The V end lost 3 bases, the J end lost 7 bases, and 13 bases lay between the germline ends. The CDR3 protein is CASSEGTALTQYF. The CDR3 region has the DNA TGTGCCAGCAGCGAAGGGACCGCCTTGACCCAGTACTTC.

In this sample, this clonotype turned up many times. This chain uses TRBV15 with TRBJ2-1, with D perhaps assigned TRBD1 or TRBD2 (6 bases each). The CDR3 has 16 amino acids. With 3 bases removed from V and 7 bases from J, the gap between germline ends came to 19 bases. Germline V gene data show CDR1 as LNHNV and CDR2 as YYDKDF (reference sequence). The CDR3 DNA reads as TGTGCCACCAGCAGGCCGGAAGGGGGGTGGGGGAATGAGCAGTTCTTC. Its protein is CATSRPEGGWGNEQFF.

This clonotype has ten or more counts. The gene calls are TRBV15 and TRBJ1-4, with D unresolved. CDR1 and CDR2 from the germline V gene are LNHNV and YYDKDF (reference sequence). Deletions cut 0 bases from V and 8 bases from J, with 4 bases between. The CDR3 is 12 amino acids. The CDR3 loop reads CATSRDSEKLFF. The CDR3 nucleotides are TGTGCCACCAGCAGAGATAGCGAAAAACTGTTTTTT.

This clonotype was found a few times. The chain joins TRBV15 to TRBJ2-3, with no clear D. Germline CDR1 reads LNHNV; CDR2 reads YYDKDF (reference sequence). Deletions cut 0 bases from V and 2 bases from J, with 9 bases between. The CDR3 spans 15 residues. This chain's CDR3 is CATSREWRNTDTQYF. DNA for the CDR3: TGTGCCACCAGCAGAGAATGGCGGAACACAGATACGCAGTATTTT.